This entry features one T cell receptor beta chain sequence. Its target is unknown. This sample was taken from a study of radiotherapy plus CTLA-4 blockade in lung cancer. Study results and caveats: Expansion in blood of tumor-derived TCR clones was seen after radiotherapy plus ipilimumab.

CDR1 is MRHNA, CDR2 SNTAGT, per germline. The CDR3 loop spans 18 amino acids. V lost 2 bases to trimming and J lost 6 bases, with 25 bases between them. Data came from immunoSEQ multiplex PCR; TCRdb stores just in-frame clones and leaves some out. The sample consists of around 45,000 clones, around nine tenths of them appearing once. This receptor was obtained from a human donor with non-small cell lung cancer whose response to radiotherapy plus ipilimumab could not be evaluated. Sequenced material: peripheral blood, taken from a patient treated with radiotherapy plus ipilimumab. The chain has TRBV6-4 and TRBJ1-2, with D perhaps TRBD1 (5 bases). CDR3 residues: CASSDRPGGRGVGHGYTF. The CDR3 coding sequence is TGTGCCAGCAGTGACCGCCCGGGGGGTCGCGGGGTAGGACATGGCTACACCTTC.